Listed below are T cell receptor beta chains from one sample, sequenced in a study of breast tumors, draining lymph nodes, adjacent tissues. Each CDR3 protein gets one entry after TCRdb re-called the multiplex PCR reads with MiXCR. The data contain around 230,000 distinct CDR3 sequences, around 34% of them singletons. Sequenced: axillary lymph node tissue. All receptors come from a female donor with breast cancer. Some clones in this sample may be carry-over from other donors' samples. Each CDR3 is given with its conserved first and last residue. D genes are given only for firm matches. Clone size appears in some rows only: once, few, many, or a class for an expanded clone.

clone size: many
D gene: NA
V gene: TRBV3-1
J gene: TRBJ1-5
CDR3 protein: CASSRDFAPPQHF
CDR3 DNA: TGTGCCAGCAGCCGAGATTTTGCACCCCCCCAGCATTTT

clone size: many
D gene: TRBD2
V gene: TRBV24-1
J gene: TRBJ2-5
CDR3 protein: CATSPPGGGQETQYF
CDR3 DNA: TGTGCCACCAGTCCCCCCGGCGGGGGCCAAGAGACCCAGTACTTC

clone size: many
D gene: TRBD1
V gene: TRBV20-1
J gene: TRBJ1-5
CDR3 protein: CSATTTGSNQPQHF
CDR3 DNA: TGCAGTGCCACGACGACAGGGTCCAATCAGCCCCAGCATTTT

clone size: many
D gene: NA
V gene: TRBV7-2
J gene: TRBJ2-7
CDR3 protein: CASSLVKGWYEQYF
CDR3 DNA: TGTGCCAGCAGCTTAGTGAAGGGATGGTACGAGCAGTACTTC

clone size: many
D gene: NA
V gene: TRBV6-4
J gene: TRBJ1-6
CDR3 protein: CASRPGTGKNNSPLHF
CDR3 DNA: TGTGCCAGCAGACCTGGGACGGGAAAAAATAATTCACCCCTCCACTTT

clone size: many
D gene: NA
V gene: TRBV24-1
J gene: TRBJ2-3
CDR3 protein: CATRGNTDTQYF
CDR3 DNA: TGTGCCACCCGGGGGAACACAGATACGCAGTATTTT

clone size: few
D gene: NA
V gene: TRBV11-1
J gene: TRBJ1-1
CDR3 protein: CASSASLSDTEAFF
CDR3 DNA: TGTGCCAGCAGCGCCAGCCTAAGTGACACTGAAGCTTTCTTT

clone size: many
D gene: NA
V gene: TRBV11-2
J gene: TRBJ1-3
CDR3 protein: CASSFGLSGNTIYF
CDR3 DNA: TGTGCCAGCAGTTTCGGCCTCTCTGGAAACACCATATATTTT

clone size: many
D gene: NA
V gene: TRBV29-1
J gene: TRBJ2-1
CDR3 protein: CSVERRREQFF
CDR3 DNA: TGCAGCGTTGAACGGCGGCGCGAGCAGTTCTTC

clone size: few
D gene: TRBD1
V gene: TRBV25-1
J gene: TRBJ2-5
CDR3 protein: CASSDYRGQETQYF
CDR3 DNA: TGTGCCAGCAGTGACTACAGGGGGCAGGAGACCCAGTACTTC

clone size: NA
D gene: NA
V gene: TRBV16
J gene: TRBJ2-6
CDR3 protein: CASSQLIQGRTGFGANVLTF
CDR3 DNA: TGTGCCAGCAGCCAGTTAATACAGGGGAGGACAGGATTTGGGGCCAACGTCCTGACTTTC

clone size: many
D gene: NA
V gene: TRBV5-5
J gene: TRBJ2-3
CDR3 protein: CASSLTGRSTDTQYF
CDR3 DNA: TGTGCCAGCAGCTTGACAGGCAGAAGCACAGATACGCAGTATTTT

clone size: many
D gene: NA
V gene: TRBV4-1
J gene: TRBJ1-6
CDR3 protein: CASSQAVRGAPLHF
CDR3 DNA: TGCGCCAGCAGCCAAGCCGTACGAGGCGCACCCCTCCACTTT

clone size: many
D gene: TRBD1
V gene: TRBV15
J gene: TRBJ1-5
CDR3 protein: CATSREPQGGTQPQHF
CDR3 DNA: TGTGCCACCAGCAGAGAGCCACAGGGGGGGACTCAGCCCCAGCATTTT

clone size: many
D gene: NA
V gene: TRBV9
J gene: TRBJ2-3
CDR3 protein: CASSVGAGTDTQYF
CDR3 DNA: TGTGCCAGCAGCGTTGGTGCCGGCACAGATACGCAGTATTTT

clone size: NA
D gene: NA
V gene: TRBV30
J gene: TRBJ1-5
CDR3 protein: CAWSEGPLPQHF
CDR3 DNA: TGTGCCTGGAGTGAAGGCCCACTGCCCCAGCATTTT

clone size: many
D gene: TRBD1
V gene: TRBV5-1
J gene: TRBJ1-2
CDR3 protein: CASSRGQGAGYGYTF
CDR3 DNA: TGCGCCAGCAGCCGCGGACAGGGGGCGGGCTATGGCTACACCTTC

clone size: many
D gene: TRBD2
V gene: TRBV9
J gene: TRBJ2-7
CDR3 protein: CASSVGSSGSPHEQYF
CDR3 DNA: TGTGCCAGCAGCGTAGGGTCTAGCGGGAGCCCTCACGAGCAGTACTTC

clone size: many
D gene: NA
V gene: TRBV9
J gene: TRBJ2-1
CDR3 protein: CASSVARGGDEQFF
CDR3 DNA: TGTGCCAGCAGCGTAGCACGCGGCGGGGATGAGCAGTTCTTC

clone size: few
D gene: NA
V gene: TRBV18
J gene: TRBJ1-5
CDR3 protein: CASRWNLEAGQPQHF
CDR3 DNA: TGTGCCAGCCGTTGGAATTTGGAGGCCGGGCAGCCCCAGCATTTT

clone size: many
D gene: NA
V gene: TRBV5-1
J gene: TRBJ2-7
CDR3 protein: CASSLAGDPAYEQYF
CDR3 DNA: TGCGCCAGCAGCTTGGCCGGGGATCCCGCTTACGAGCAGTACTTC

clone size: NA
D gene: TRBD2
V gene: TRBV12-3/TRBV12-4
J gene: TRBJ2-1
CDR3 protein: CASSLLLAGGEQFF
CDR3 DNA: TGTGCCAGCAGTTTGTTACTAGCGGGAGGTGAGCAGTTCTTC

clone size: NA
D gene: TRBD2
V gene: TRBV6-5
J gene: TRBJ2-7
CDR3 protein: CASSSSSVAGVVSYEQYF
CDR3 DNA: TGTGCCAGCAGTTCCTCTTCTGTAGCGGGAGTCGTCTCCTACGAGCAGTACTTC

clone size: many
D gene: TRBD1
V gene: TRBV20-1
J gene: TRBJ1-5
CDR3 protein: CSTARLLGTGVQPQHF
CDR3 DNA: TGCAGCACAGCCCGCCTTCTCGGGACAGGGGTTCAGCCCCAGCATTTT

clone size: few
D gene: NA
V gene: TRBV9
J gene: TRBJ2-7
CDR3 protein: CASSVDPFSYEQYF
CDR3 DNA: TGTGCCAGCAGCGTAGACCCCTTTTCATACGAGCAGTACTTC

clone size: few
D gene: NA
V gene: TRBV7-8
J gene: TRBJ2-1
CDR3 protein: CASRGGTIAYNEQLF
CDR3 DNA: TGTGCCAGCCGAGGAGGGACAATCGCCTACAATGAGCAGCTCTTC

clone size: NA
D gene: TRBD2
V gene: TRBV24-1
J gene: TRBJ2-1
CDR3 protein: CAAVGGGRNEQFF
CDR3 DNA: TGTGCCGCGGTGGGGGGGGGTAGGAATGAGCAGTTCTTC

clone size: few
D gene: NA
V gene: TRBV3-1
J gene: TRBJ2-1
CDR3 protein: CASSQVGGGLNEQFF
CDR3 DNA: TGTGCCAGCAGCCAAGTTGGCGGAGGGCTCAATGAGCAGTTCTTC

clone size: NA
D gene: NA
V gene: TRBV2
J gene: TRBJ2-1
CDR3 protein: CASSEAQRPYNEQFF
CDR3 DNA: TGTGCCAGCAGTGAAGCCCAGCGGCCCTACAATGAGCAGTTCTTC

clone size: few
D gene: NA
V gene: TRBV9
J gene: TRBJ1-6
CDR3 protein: CASSPRGGANSPPHF
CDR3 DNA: TGTGCCAGCAGCCCACGGGGGGGGGCGAATTCACCCCCCCACTTT

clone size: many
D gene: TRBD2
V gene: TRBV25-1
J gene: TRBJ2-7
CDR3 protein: CASSEASGGYYEQYF
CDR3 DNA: TGTGCCAGCAGTGAAGCCAGCGGGGGTTACTACGAGCAGTACTTC

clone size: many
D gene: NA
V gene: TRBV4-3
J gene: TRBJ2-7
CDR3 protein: CASSQTVLSYEQYF
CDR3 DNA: TGCGCCAGCAGCCAAACAGTCCTCTCCTACGAGCAGTACTTC

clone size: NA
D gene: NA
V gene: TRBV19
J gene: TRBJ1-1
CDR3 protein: CASSIAAAKGAEAFF
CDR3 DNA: TGTGCCAGTAGTATCGCAGCGGCAAAGGGGGCTGAAGCTTTCTTT

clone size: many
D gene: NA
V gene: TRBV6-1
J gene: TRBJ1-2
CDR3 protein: CASSEAADYGYTF
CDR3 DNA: TGTGCCAGCAGTGAAGCGGCAGACTATGGCTACACCTTC

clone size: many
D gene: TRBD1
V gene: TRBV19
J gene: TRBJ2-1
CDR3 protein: CASSVGQGLWQFF
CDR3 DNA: TGTGCCAGTAGTGTGGGACAGGGACTGTGGCAGTTCTTC

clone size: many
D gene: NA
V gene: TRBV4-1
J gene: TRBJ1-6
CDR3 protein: CASSQGRVQENSPLHF
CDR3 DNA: TGCGCCAGCAGCCAAGGGCGTGTCCAGGAGAATTCACCCCTCCACTTT

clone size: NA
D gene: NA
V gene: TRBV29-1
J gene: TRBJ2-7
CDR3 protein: CSFDRDYEQYF
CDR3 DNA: TGCAGCTTTGACCGGGACTACGAGCAGTACTTC

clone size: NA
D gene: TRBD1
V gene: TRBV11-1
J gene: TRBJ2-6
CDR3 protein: CASSLAPGQYGANVLTF
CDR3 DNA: TGTGCCAGCAGCTTAGCTCCGGGACAGTATGGGGCCAACGTCCTGACTTTC

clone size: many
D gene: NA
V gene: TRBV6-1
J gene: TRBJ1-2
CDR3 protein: CASSDRHYGYTF
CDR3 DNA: TGTGCCAGCTCCGACAGACACTATGGCTACACCTTC

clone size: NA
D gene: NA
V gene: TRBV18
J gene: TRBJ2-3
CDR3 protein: CASSPTRGARDTQYF
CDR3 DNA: TGTGCCAGCTCACCTACAAGGGGGGCCAGAGATACGCAGTATTTT

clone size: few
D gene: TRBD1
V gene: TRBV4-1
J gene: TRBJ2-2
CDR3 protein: CASSQGPGQGPGELFF
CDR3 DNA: TGCGCCAGCAGCCAAGGCCCCGGACAGGGTCCCGGGGAGCTGTTTTTT

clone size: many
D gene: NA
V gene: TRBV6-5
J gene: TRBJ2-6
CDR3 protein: CASSLKPGSGANVLTF
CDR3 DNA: TGTGCCAGCAGCTTAAAACCGGGCTCTGGGGCCAACGTCCTGACTTTC

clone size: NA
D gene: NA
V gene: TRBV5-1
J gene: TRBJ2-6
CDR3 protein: CASSSRLVLTF
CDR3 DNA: TGCGCCAGCAGCTCTAGACTCGTCCTGACTTTC

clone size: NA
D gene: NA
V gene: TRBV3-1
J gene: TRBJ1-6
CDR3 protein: CASSREGTPLHF
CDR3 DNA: TGTGCCAGCAGTCGAGAAGGGACACCCCTCCACTTT

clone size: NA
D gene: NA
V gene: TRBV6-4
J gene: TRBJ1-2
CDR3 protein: CASSVTGSVGGYTF
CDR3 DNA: TGTGCCAGCAGTGTTACAGGGTCTGTCGGTGGCTACACCTTC

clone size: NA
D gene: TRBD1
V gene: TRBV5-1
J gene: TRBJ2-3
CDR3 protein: CASSSWTGYTDTQYF
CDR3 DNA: TGCGCTAGCAGCTCATGGACAGGGTACACAGATACGCAGTATTTT

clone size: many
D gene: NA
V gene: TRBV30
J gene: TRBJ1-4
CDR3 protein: CAWRRGGGEKLFF
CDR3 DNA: TGTGCCTGGAGGAGGGGGGGAGGGGAAAAACTGTTTTTT

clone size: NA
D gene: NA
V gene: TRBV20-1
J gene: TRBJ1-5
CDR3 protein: CSARGGIQPQHF
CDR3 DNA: TGCAGCGCTAGAGGAGGTATTCAGCCCCAGCATTTT

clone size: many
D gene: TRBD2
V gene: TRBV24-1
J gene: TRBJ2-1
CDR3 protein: CATSDKMGGNNEQFF
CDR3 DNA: TGTGCCACCAGTGATAAGATGGGAGGGAACAATGAGCAGTTCTTC

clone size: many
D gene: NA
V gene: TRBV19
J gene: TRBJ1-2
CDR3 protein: CATHWGNYGYTF
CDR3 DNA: TGTGCCACCCATTGGGGTAACTATGGCTACACCTTC

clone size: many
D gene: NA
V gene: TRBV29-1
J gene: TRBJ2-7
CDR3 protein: CSVGSAYEQYF
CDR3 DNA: TGCAGCGTTGGCAGTGCCTACGAGCAGTACTTC

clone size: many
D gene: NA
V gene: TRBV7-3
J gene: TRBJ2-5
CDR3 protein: CASSLTGGIGETQYF
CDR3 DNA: TGTGCCAGCAGCTTAACGGGCGGGATCGGAGAGACCCAGTACTTC

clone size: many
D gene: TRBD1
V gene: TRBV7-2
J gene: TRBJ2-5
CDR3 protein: CASSYRGWETQYF
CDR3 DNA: TGTGCCAGCAGCTACAGGGGTTGGGAGACCCAGTACTTC

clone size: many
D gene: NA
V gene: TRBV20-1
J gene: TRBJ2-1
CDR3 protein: CSATPPLGDEQFF
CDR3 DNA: TGCAGTGCTACCCCTCCCTTAGGCGATGAGCAGTTCTTC